Included here is one T cell receptor (beta chain) sequence, with context. The sample is drawn from a study of T-cell reconstitution after alpha-beta-depleted transplantation in children. The library targeted TCRbeta and was prepared with unique molecular identifiers. From the PCR reads, TCRdb called clonotypes with MiXCR, one entry per CDR3 protein. The table records some 840,000 distinct CDR3 sequences, about 16% of them present only once. Trimming removed 5 bases from V and 6 bases from J; junction bases left unmatched: 7. Germline-derived CDR1 and CDR2 are KGHSH and LQKENI. The CDR3 extends over 14 amino acids.

The source is a male patient under 18 who had a stem cell transplant for acute lymphoblastic leukemia, so the T cells may come from the graft donor. Sequences were derived from PBMCs, mostly from graft donor cells, sampled 360 days after TCRalphabeta/CD19-depleted stem cell transplant. The genes are TRBV18 and TRBJ1-2; 9 nucleotides match TRBD1. The CDR3 DNA follows: TGTGCCAGCTCAGCGGACAGGGGAGGGAATGGCTACACCTTC. This codes for CASSADRGGNGYTF.